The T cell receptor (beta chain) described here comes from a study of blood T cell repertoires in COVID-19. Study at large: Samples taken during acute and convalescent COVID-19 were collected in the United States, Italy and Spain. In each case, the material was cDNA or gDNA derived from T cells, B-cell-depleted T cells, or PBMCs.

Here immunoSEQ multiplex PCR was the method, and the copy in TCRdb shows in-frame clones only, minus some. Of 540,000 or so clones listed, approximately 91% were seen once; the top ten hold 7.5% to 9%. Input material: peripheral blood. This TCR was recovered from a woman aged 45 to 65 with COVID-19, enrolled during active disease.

The CDR3 sequence: CASSPMSLPSSPLHF. The CDR3, as DNA: TGTGCCAGTAGTCCGATGTCTCTCCCTTCCAGTCCCCTCCACTTT. V is TRBV19 and J is TRBJ1-6; D ambiguous. Trimming stripped 5 bases from V and 13 bases from J, with 21 bases between. Germline V lookup: CDR1 LNHDA, CDR2 SQIVND (reference sequence). CDR3 size: 15 residues.